The entry that follows covers one T cell receptor (beta chain) sequence. Germline V gives CDR1 LGHNA, CDR2 YSLEER. J lost 5 bases, V lost 1 base, and 2 bases had no gene match. The CDR3 totals 15 residues. This record comes from a study of blood T cell repertoires in COVID-19. Study-wide context: There were acute and convalescent COVID-19 samples, and they came from the United States, Italy and Spain. PBMCs, B-cell-depleted T cells, or T cells were the source of the cDNA or gDNA that made up the material.

As handled by the study authors: How many nucleated cells were present was estimated from reference gene primer amplification. Repertoires were generated with immunoSEQ multiplex PCR, while TCRdb's copy carries only in-frame clones and drops some. For V, J and clone size, that table is used; D and trimming come from the DNA. The table lists about 140,000 clones, 85% to 90% of them singletons. Source material: peripheral blood. The rearrangement uses TRBV4-3 and TRBJ2-1, with 10 nucleotides matching TRBD2. The TCR comes from a woman older than 75 with acute or convalescent COVID-19. CDR3 protein: CASSQGTSGHNEQFF. In nucleotides, the CDR3 is TGCGCCAGCAGCCAAGGGACTAGCGGACACAATGAGCAGTTCTTC.